What follows are 27 T cell receptor beta chains derived from one specimen sequenced in a study of cytomegalovirus exposure and HLA in healthy donors. Assay: immunoSEQ multiplex PCR; the TCRdb copy retains only in-frame clones and omits some. The table lists tens of thousands of clones, approximately 93% of them singletons. Material: PBMCs. All receptors derive from a man aged 18-30 years in good health and CMV-seropositive.

The chain has TRBV6-1 and TRBJ2-1, with 7 positions matching TRBD2. This CDR3 spans 15 amino acids. Germline V gene lookup returns CDR1 MNHNS and CDR2 SASEGT. V was clipped by 4 bases and J by 6 bases; unmatched bases: 9. CDR3 protein: CASSVSRRESNEQFF. In nucleotides, the CDR3 is TGTGCCAGCAGTGTCAGTCGGCGGGAGAGCAATGAGCAGTTCTTC.

The rearrangement uses TRBV7-2 and TRBJ1-5; 12 bases map to TRBD1. Germline V gene lookup returns CDR1 SGHTA and CDR2 FQGNSA. V was pared by 1 base and J by 7 bases, with 8 bases of the junction left unmatched. The CDR3 sequence is 17 residues long. This CDR3 reads CASSLGDRGRVSQPQHF. The DNA of the CDR3 is TGTGCCAGCAGCTTAGGGGACAGGGGGCGCGTCTCCCAGCCCCAGCATTTT.

V is TRBV12-5 and J is TRBJ2-1; a possible D gene is TRBD2 (6 bases). Trimming left V 0 bases short and J 6 bases short, with 18 bases between. Looked up from germline, CDR1 is LGHNT and CDR2 is FRNRAP. The CDR3 spans 17 residues. The CDR3 loop reads CASGLVLGGVGSNEQFF. CDR3 bases: TGTGCTAGTGGTTTGGTATTGGGGGGAGTAGGCTCCAATGAGCAGTTCTTC.

The chain links TRBV6-1 to TRBJ1-3; D perhaps matches TRBD1 (6 bases). Deletions cut 1 base from V and 3 bases from J, with 16 bases between. The CDR3 is 17 residues long. The germline CDR1 and CDR2 sequences are MNHNS and SASEGT. CDR3: CASSEGRGYKVGNTIYF. CDR3 DNA: TGTGCCAGCAGTGAAGGCAGGGGTTACAAGGTTGGAAACACCATATATTTT.

The V call is TRBV5-1, the J call TRBJ2-3; D is uncertain. This CDR3 has 14 amino acids. The ends were cut back, 2 bases at V and 2 bases at J, with 9 bases in the middle. Germline V gene sequence: CDR1 SGHRS, CDR2 YFSETQ. The CDR3 region has the DNA TGCGCCAGCAGCTTTGCAGCGCTCACAGATACGCAGTATTTT. Amino acid sequence: CASSFAALTDTQYF.

The J gene is TRBJ2-7, the V gene TRBV6-5, with a tentative D call TRBD1 (6 bases). CDR1 and CDR2 from the germline V gene are MNHEY and SVGAGI. The CDR3 is 15 residues long. V was cut by 5 bases and J by 6 bases, with 20 bases left in between. The CDR3 sequence is CASSLRVKTGIEQYF. The DNA of the CDR3 is TGTGCCAGCAGTCTTCGGGTGAAAACAGGGATCGAGCAGTACTTC.

V usage is TRBV5-1 and J usage is TRBJ1-4; 7 nucleotides match TRBD1. The V segment lost 4 bases and the J segment 7 bases; nucleotides outside the gene matches: 4. Germline values: CDR1 SGHRS, CDR2 YFSETQ. There are 13 residues in the CDR3. In nucleotides, the CDR3 is TGCGCCAGCAGCAGGGGGCGGACTGAAAAACTGTTTTTT. This encodes CASSRGRTEKLFF.

This chain joins TRBV5-1 and TRBJ1-3; no clear D gene. This CDR3 contains 16 residues. The germline CDR1 and CDR2 sequences are SGHRS and YFSETQ. The germline V and J ends were trimmed by 0 bases and 0 bases, with 10 bases remaining between them. The CDR3 nucleotides are TGCGCCAGCAGCTTGGATTGGGCGTTCTCTGGAAACACCATATATTTT. As protein: CASSLDWAFSGNTIYF.

The chain combines TRBV19 with TRBJ2-3; 14 positions match TRBD2. In germline, CDR1 is LNHDA, CDR2 SQIVND (reference sequence). Trimming at V came to 8 bases and at J to 5 bases, leaving 3 bases not matched to a gene. CDR3 length: 14 amino acids. The CDR3 is CASRLAGGQDTQYF. In DNA, the CDR3 is TGTGCCAGTCGACTAGCGGGAGGGCAAGATACGCAGTATTTT.

V and J are TRBV19 and TRBJ2-5; weak D call: TRBD2 (6 bases). The CDR3 is made up of 12 amino acids. Germline V CDR1 and CDR2: LNHDA, SQIVND (reference sequence). V was pared by 4 bases and J by 7 bases, with 10 bases between. The CDR3 here is CASSTPGGTQYF. The CDR3 bases are TGTGCCAGTAGTACACCCGGGGGGACCCAGTACTTC.

The chain recombines TRBV7-3 with TRBJ1-2; 10 bases agree with TRBD1. Germline V CDR1 and CDR2: SGHTA, FQGTGA. Trimming at V came to 6 bases and at J to 8 bases, leaving 15 bases not matched to a gene. The CDR3 is 16 residues long. CDR3 in amino acids: CASSKNPGQGPGGYTF. The CDR3, as DNA: TGTGCCAGCAGTAAAAACCCGGGACAGGGGCCTGGGGGCTACACCTTC.

The chain employs TRBV6-5 and TRBJ2-7; 8 bases line up with TRBD1. Germline values: CDR1 MNHEY, CDR2 SVGAGI. V dropped 0 bases and J dropped 6; count of bases not matched to a gene: 7. This CDR3 spans 15 amino acids. The CDR3 sequence: CASSYSSRQGFEQYF. CDR3 bases: TGTGCCAGCAGTTACTCGAGTCGACAGGGGTTCGAGCAGTACTTC.

This chain uses TRBV20-1 with TRBJ2-1, with TRBD1 as a possible D gene (5 bases). The CDR3 is 11 amino acids. Trimming left V 6 bases short and J 11 bases short, with 14 bases between. Germline assignment: CDR1 DFQATT and CDR2 SNEGSKA (reference sequence). CDR3 sequence reads: CSAQGLSKQFF. CDR3 nucleotide sequence: TGCAGTGCCCAGGGCCTTTCCAAGCAGTTCTTC.

V gene TRBV4-2 combines with J gene TRBJ1-1; no reliable D call. V was pared by 4 bases and J by 10 bases, with 16 bases between. This CDR3 is built from 13 residues. Germline assignment: CDR1 LGHNA and CDR2 YNFKEQ. CDR3 DNA sequence: TGTGCCAGCAGCCCGGGAGCCTTCCGAGGAGCTTTCTTT. It is translated as CASSPGAFRGAFF.

CDR3 DNA: TGTGCCAGCAGCCCATTGGACACCATTGAAGCTTTCTTT. Its protein product is CASSPLDTIEAFF. The genes are TRBV9 and TRBJ1-1; D is perhaps TRBD1 (5 bases). The V gene lost 4 bases and the J gene lost 7 bases, with 14 bases spanning the gap. The germline V gene has CDR1 SGDLS and CDR2 YYNGEE. CDR3 length: 13 residues.

This chain connects TRBV6-6 to TRBJ2-7; 7 bases match TRBD2. Germline V lookup: CDR1 MNHNY, CDR2 SVGAGI (reference sequence). This CDR3 contains 14 residues. Unmatched junction bases numbered 2, after V lost 0 bases and J lost 3 bases. CDR3: CASSYSGLLYEQYF. CDR3 bases: TGTGCCAGCAGTTACTCGGGACTACTCTACGAGCAGTACTTC.

V is TRBV4-2 and J is TRBJ2-5, with a weak D call TRBD1 (5 bases). The CDR3 extends over 12 amino acids. With 0 bases removed from V and 8 bases from J, the gap between germline ends came to 7 bases. Germline V gene lookup returns CDR1 LGHNA and CDR2 YNFKEQ. The CDR3 is CASSQEGRTQYF. CDR3 bases: TGTGCCAGCAGCCAAGAGGGGCGCACCCAGTACTTC.

Only one count was recorded for this clone. This chain uses TRBV10-3 with TRBJ2-7; 7 bases fit TRBD2. The CDR3 extends over 17 amino acids. Germline trimming cut 3 bases from V and 0 bases from J; bases unmatched to any gene: 11. Germline assignment: CDR1 ENHRY and CDR2 SYGVKD. CDR3 region: CAISDLSGTSPSYEQYF. DNA of the CDR3: TGTGCCATCAGTGACCTAAGCGGGACGTCCCCCTCCTACGAGCAGTACTTC.

V and J are TRBV7-9 and TRBJ2-3, with 9 bases identical to TRBD1. The CDR3 has 16 residues. The V gene's germline CDR1 is SEHNR and CDR2 FQNEAQ (reference sequence). J gave up 2 bases and V 5 bases, and 8 bases lay outside the gene matches. Written as DNA, the CDR3 is TGTGCCAGCAGCCCGACAGGGGGTTTTCCCACAGATACGCAGTATTTT. It codes for CASSPTGGFPTDTQYF.

This chain uses TRBV19 with TRBJ1-2; unclear D gene. Germline V gene lookup returns CDR1 LNHDA and CDR2 SQIVND (reference sequence). V dropped 5 bases and J dropped 9 bases, with 10 bases sitting between them. The CDR3 runs 11 residues. The CDR3 coding sequence is TGTGCCAGTAGTGAGAGCTACCGCTACACCTTC. Translation gives CASSESYRYTF.

The J gene is TRBJ1-2, the V gene TRBV5-6, with 8 bases aligning to TRBD1. CDR1 is SGHDT and CDR2 is YYEEEE in the germline V gene. After removal of 4 bases from V and 7 bases from J, the junction contained 12 bases not matched to a gene. The CDR3 totals 15 residues. DNA for the CDR3: TGTGCCAGCAGCGAGAAGACAGGGGCAACCGGTGGCTACACCTTC. Residues: CASSEKTGATGGYTF.

This clone appeared once. The J gene is TRBJ2-3, the V gene TRBV30, with 7 bases fitting TRBD1. Germline V gene sequence: CDR1 GTSNPN, CDR2 SVGIG (reference sequence). J lost 2 bases, V lost 3 bases, and 5 bases had no gene match. CDR3 length: 14 residues. The CDR3 loop reads CAWSQGQITDTQYF. The CDR3 bases are TGTGCCTGGAGCCAGGGACAGATCACAGATACGCAGTATTTT.

The genes are TRBV18 and TRBJ2-6; 8 positions agree with TRBD1. Germline V gene data show CDR1 as KGHSH and CDR2 as LQKENI. Trimming at V came to 6 bases and at J to 1 base, leaving 5 bases not matched to a gene. This CDR3 region has 16 residues. The CDR3 DNA sequence: TGTGCCAGCTCCACCACAGGGGGATCTGGGGCCAACGTCCTGACTTTC. It codes for CASSTTGGSGANVLTF.

The chain carries TRBV4-1 and TRBJ2-5, with 10 bases aligning to TRBD1. Unmatched junction bases numbered 9, after V lost 4 bases and J lost 4 bases. CDR3 length: 16 residues. In germline, CDR1 is MGHRA, CDR2 YSYEKL. The DNA for the CDR3 is TGCGCCAGCAGCCCGAACGGCGGGACAGGGGTAGAGACCCAGTACTTC. Its protein is CASSPNGGTGVETQYF.

V usage is TRBV2 and J usage is TRBJ2-7; 9 nucleotides match TRBD1. The CDR3 is 14 residues long. V lost 6 bases, J lost 3 bases, and 6 bases stayed unmatched. CDR1 SNHLY and CDR2 FYNNEI come from the germline V gene. The CDR3 reads CASRDRGTVYEQYF. The CDR3 DNA is TGTGCCAGCAGGGACAGGGGAACCGTCTACGAGCAGTACTTC.

V and J are TRBV5-8 and TRBJ1-5; D remains unclear. This CDR3 has 15 residues. The V gene's germline CDR1 is SGHTS and CDR2 YDEGEE. Between the trimmed V and J ends, which lost 0 bases and 1 base, there was a span of 8 bases. CDR3 amino acids: CASSLDTGSNQPQHF. The CDR3 bases are TGTGCCAGCAGCTTGGATACGGGGAGCAATCAGCCCCAGCATTTT. Full variable domain (rest looked up from reference TRBV5-8 and TRBJ1-5): EAGVTQSPTHLIKTRGQQATLRCSPISGHTSVYWYQQALGLGLQFLLWYDEGEERNRGNFPPRFSGRQFPNYSSELNVNALELEDSALYLCASSLDTGSNQPQHFGDGTRLSIL.

The genes are TRBV19 and TRBJ1-5, with 8 bases matching TRBD1. Germline trimming cut 6 bases from V and 0 bases from J; bases unmatched to any gene: 19. Germline CDR1 reads LNHDA; CDR2 reads SQIVND (reference sequence). This CDR3 region has 20 residues. The CDR3 sequence: CASRKGQDPGQEYSNQPQHF. In DNA, the CDR3 is TGTGCCAGTAGAAAAGGGCAAGATCCGGGACAGGAATATAGCAATCAGCCCCAGCATTTT.